This T cell receptor beta chain was captured in a study of spatial heterogeneity in lung cancer. Findings and caveats of the study: How many expanded intratumoral alpha and beta TCRs were present tracked the tumor mutation count, which was a count of nonsynonymous mutations. Ubiquitous and regional expanded TCR counts mirrored ubiquitous and regional nonsynonymous mutation counts, respectively.

This clonotype was found many times. Its antigen is as yet unknown. The germline V and J ends were trimmed by 7 bases and 8 bases, with 9 bases remaining between them. This CDR3 region has 12 residues. Time point specified: sample taken at primary tumor resection. TCRdb re-analysed the 5' RACE reads in MiXCR, keeping a single row per CDR3 protein. Of around 9,700 distinct CDR3 sequences detected, about 8% appear once; the ten largest clones hold about 22%. Sequencing was performed on lung tumor tissue, taken at surgery. This sequence joins TRBV12-3 or TRBV12-4 and TRBJ1-6; no definite D call. The receptor's source is a female donor with early-stage non-small cell lung cancer. The CDR3 DNA reads TGTGCCAGCAATCGCGGGGATTCACCCCTCCACTTT. This sequence encodes CASNRGDSPLHF.